This TCR beta chain derives from a study of CXCR3-negative and CXCR3-positive naive CD8 T cells. In the study overall: TRB reads totalled about 130 million, about 1.5 +/- 0.3 million per library. Regarding the study as a whole: CXCR3-negative naive cells had less hydrophobic TRB CDR3s than did CXCR3-positive naive cells. CXCR3 expression dropped partially after cryopreservation, and most assays relied on fresh PBMCs.

About this clonotype: The target antigen is unknown.

UMI labels and 5' RACE were used to prepare the TRB cDNA libraries. Reanalyzing the 5' RACE reads, TCRdb keeps one entry per CDR3 protein, without DNA. The sample data list roughly 89,000 distinct CDR3 sequences. Sequenced material: naive CXCR3- CD8+ T cells from blood. Subset meaning: CD45RO-CCR7+CD27+CD95- naive CD8+ T cells lacking CXCR3 (TNR3-). The sequence was obtained from a human donor in good health. Some clones in this sample may be carry-over from other donors' samples.

CDR3 region: CASATTLDTQYF. The rearrangement uses TRBV5-1 and TRBJ2-3; TCRdb selects TRBD2, and the lack of DNA leaves this call unchecked. Germline CDR1 and CDR2: SGHRS and YFSETQ. This CDR3 contains 12 residues.